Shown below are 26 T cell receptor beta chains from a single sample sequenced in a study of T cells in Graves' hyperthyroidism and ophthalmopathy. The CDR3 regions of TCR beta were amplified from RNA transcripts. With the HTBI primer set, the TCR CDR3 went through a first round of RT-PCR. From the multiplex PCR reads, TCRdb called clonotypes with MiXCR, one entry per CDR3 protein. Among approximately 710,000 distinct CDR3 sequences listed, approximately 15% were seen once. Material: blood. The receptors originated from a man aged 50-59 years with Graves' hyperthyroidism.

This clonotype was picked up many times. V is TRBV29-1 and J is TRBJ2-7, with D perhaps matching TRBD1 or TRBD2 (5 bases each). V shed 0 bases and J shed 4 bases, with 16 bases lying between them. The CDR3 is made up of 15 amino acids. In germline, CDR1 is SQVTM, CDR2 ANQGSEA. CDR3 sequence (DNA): TGCAGCGTTGAAGATGGGACGGGGAATCGGTACGAGCAGTACTTC. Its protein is CSVEDGTGNRYEQYF.

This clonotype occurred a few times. CDR3 coding DNA: TGCGCCAGCAGAGATCGGACGGGGAACACTGAAGCTTTCTTT. This codes for CASRDRTGNTEAFF. The chain is built from TRBV5-1 and TRBJ1-1; D gene unclear. The CDR3 spans 14 residues. Per germline, CDR1 SGHRS and CDR2 YFSETQ. The V and J ends lost 5 bases and 1 base respectively, with 12 bases between them. The whole variable domain, remainder taken from reference TRBV5-1 and TRBJ1-1, is KAGVTQTPRYLIKTRGQQVTLSCSPISGHRSVSWYQQTPGQGLQFLFEYFSETQRNKGNFPGRFSGRQFSNSRSEMNVSTLELGDSALYLCASRDRTGNTEAFFGQGTRLTVV.

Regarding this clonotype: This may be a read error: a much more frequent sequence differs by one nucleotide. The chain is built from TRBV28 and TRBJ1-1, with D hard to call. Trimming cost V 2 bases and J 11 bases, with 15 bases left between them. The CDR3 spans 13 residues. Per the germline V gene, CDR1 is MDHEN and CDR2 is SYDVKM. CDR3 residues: CASSLVPPTTAFF. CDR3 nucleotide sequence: TGTGCCAGCAGTTTAGTCCCCCCTACGACGGCTTTCTTT.

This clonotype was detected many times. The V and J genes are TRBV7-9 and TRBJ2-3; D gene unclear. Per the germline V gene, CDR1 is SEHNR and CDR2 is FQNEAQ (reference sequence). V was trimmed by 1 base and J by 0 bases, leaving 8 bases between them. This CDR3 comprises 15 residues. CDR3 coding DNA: TGTGCCAGCAGCTTAGTGGAGTCTAGCACAGATACGCAGTATTTT. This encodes CASSLVESSTDTQYF.

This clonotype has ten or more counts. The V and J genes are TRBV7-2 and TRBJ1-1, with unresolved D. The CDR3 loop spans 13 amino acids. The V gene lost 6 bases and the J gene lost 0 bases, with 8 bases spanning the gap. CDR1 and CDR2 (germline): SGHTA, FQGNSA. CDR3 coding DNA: TGTGCCAGCAGACAAGGCATGAACACTGAAGCTTTCTTT. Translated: CASRQGMNTEAFF.

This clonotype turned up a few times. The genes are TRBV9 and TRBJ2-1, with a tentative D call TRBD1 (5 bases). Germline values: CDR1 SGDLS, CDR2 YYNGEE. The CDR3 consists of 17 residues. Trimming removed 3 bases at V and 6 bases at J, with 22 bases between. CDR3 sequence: CASSAGISLAQGNEQFF. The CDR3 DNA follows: TGTGCCAGCAGCGCAGGGATCAGCCTTGCCCAAGGCAATGAGCAGTTCTTC.

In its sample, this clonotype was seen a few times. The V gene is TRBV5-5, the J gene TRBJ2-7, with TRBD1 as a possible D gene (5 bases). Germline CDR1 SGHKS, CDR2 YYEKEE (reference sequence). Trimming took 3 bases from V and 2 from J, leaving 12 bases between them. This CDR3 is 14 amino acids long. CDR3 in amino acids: CASSSMAGTYEQYF. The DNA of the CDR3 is TGTGCCAGCAGCTCGATGGCAGGGACCTACGAGCAGTACTTC.

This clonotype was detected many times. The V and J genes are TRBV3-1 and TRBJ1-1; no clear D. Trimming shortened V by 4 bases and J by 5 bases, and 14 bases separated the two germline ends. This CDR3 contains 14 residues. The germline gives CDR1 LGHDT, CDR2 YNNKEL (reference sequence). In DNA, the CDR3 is TGTGCCAGCAGCCCTGACGGACGGTTAACTGAAGCTTTCTTT. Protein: CASSPDGRLTEAFF.

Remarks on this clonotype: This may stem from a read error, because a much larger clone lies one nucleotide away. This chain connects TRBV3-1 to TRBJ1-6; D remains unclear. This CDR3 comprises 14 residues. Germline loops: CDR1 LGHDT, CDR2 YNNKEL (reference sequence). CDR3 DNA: TGTGCCAGCAGCCATGGGGTTGGGGATTCACCCCTCCGCTTT. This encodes CASSHGVGDSPLRF.

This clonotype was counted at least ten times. The CDR3 DNA is TGTGCCAGCAGGGGTCACACTGAAGCTTTCTTT. Translating gives CASRGHTEAFF. The chain is built from TRBV28 and TRBJ1-1; no reliable D call. CDR3 size: 11 residues. The ends were cut back, 6 bases at V and 3 bases at J, with 5 bases in the middle. CDR1 is MDHEN, CDR2 SYDVKM, per germline.

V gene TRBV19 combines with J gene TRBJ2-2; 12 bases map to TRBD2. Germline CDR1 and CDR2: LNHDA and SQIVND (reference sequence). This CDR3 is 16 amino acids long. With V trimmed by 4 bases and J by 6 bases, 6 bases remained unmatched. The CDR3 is CASSTGLAGTAGELFF. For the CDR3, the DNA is TGTGCCAGTAGTACAGGACTAGCGGGAACAGCCGGGGAGCTGTTTTTT.

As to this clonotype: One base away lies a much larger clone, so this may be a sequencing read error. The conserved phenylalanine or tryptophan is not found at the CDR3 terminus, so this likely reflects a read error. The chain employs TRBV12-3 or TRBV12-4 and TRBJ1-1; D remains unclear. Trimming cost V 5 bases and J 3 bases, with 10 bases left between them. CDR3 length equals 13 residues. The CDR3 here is CASSSWADTEAFL. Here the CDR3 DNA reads TGTGCCAGCAGTAGCTGGGCTGACACTGAAGCTTTCCTT.

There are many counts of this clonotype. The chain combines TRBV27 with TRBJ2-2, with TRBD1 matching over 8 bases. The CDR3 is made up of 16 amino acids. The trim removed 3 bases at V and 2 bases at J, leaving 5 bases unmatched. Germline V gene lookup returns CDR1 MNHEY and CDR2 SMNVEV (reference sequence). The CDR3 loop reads CASSFMGQANTGELFF. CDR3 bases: TGTGCCAGCAGTTTCATGGGACAGGCAAACACCGGGGAGCTGTTTTTT.

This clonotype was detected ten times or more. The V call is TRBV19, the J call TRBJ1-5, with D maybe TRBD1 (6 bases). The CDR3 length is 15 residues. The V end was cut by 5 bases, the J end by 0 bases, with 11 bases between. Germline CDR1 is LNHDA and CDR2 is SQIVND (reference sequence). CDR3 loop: CASSPGDNSNQPQHF. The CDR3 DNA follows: TGTGCCAGTAGTCCCGGGGACAATAGCAATCAGCCCCAGCATTTT.

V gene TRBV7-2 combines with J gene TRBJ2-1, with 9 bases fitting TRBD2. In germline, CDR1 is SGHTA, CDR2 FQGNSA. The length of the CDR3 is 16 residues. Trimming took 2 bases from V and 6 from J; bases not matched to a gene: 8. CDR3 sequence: CASSLSAAGGVNEQFF. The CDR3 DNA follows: TGTGCCAGCAGCTTAAGCGCAGCGGGAGGTGTCAATGAGCAGTTCTTC.

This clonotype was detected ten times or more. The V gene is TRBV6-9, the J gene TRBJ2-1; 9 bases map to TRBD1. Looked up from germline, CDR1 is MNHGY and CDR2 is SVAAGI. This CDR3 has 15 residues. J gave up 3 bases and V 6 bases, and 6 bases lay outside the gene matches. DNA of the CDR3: TGTGCCAGCAGCTGGACAGGGGATTTCTACAATGAGCAGTTCTTC. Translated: CASSWTGDFYNEQFF.

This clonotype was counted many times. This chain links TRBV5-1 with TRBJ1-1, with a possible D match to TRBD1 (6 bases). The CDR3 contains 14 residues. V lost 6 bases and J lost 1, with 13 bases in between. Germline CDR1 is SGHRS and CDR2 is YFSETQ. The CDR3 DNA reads TGCGCCAGCACCTCCGGGGGCGGGAACACTGAAGCTTTCTTT. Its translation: CASTSGGGNTEAFF.

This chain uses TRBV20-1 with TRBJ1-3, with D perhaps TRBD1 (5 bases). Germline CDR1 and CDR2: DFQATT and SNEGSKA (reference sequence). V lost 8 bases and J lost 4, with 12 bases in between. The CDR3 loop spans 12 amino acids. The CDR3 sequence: CSTRAHGNTIYF. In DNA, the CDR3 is TGCAGTACCAGGGCACACGGAAACACCATATATTTT.

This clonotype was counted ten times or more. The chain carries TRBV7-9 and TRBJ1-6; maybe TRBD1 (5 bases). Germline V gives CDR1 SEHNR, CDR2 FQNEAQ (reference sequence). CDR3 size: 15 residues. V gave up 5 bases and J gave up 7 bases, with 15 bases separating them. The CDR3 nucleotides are TGTGCCAGCAGCCCCGAGGGGATTTTAAATTCACCCCTCCACTTT. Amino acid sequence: CASSPEGILNSPLHF.

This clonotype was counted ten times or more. The CDR3 coding sequence is TGTGCCAGCAGCTTAAGTCACGGGGAGCTGTTTTTT. Its protein is CASSLSHGELFF. J is TRBJ2-2 and V is TRBV11-2; D is undetermined. This CDR3 is 12 amino acids long. The germline V and J ends were trimmed by 2 bases and 7 bases, with 5 bases remaining between them. In germline, CDR1 is SGHAT, CDR2 FQNNGV.

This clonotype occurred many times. The chain's CDR3 is CASSLDRVSSYNEQFF. The CDR3 nucleotides are TGTGCCAGCAGTCTTGACAGGGTGAGCTCCTACAATGAGCAGTTCTTC. V is TRBV12-3 or TRBV12-4 and J is TRBJ2-1, with 7 bases aligning to TRBD1. After removal of 5 bases from V and 0 bases from J, the junction contained 7 bases not matched to a gene. The CDR3 spans 16 residues.

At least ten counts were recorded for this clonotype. The CDR3 here is CASSEEGSYEQYF. The CDR3 bases are TGTGCCAGCAGTGAAGAGGGGTCCTACGAGCAGTACTTC. The rearrangement joins TRBV2 to TRBJ2-7; maybe TRBD1 (5 bases). CDR1 and CDR2 (germline): SNHLY, FYNNEI. The CDR3 loop spans 13 amino acids. Trimming pared 1 base from V and 1 base from J, leaving 5 bases between.

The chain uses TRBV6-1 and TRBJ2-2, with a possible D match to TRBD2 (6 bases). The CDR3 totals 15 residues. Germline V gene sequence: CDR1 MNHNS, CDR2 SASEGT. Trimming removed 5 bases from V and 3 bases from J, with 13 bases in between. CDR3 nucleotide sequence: TGTGCCAGCAGTTATGGGACTGATTACACCGGGGAGCTGTTTTTT. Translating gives CASSYGTDYTGELFF.

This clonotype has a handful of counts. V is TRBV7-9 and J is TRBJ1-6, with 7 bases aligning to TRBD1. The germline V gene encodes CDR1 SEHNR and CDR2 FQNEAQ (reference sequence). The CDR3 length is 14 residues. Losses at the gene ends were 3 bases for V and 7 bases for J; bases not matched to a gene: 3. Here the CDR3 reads CASSFGTDNSPLHF. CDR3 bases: TGTGCCAGCAGCTTCGGGACAGACAATTCACCCCTCCACTTT.

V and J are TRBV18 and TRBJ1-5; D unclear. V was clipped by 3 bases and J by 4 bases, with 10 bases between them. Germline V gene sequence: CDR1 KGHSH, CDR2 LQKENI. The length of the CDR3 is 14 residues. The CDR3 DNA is TGTGCCAGCTCACCTACGGACCGAAATCAGCCCCAGCATTTT. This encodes CASSPTDRNQPQHF.

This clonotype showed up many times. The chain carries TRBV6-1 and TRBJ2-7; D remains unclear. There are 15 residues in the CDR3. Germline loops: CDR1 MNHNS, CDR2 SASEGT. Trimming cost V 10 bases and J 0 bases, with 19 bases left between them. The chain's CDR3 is CATSRTFQSSYEQYF. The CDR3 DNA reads TGTGCCACATCGAGGACGTTCCAAAGCTCCTACGAGCAGTACTTC.